Below, one T cell receptor beta chain is given with its context. V lost 8 bases and J 6 bases, leaving 14 bases between the germline ends. The germline V gene has CDR1 ENHRY and CDR2 SYGVKD. The CDR3 is 12 residues long. This table comes from immunoSEQ multiplex PCR, and its TCRdb copy is limited to in-frame clones, with some not included. In the table there are 360,000 or so clones, about 88% of which are singletons. The data derive from a study of Ad26.COV2.S vaccination and SARS-CoV-2 variants. Study summary: Of the COV1001 trial arms, the Ad26.COV2.S arm included the donor.

The treatment here: about 20 received Ad26.COV2.S at low or high dose, single or two shots; about 5 received placebo; per-sample allocation not given. Collection of samples fell on day 63 after the first vaccine or placebo injection. The rearrangement joins TRBV10-3 to TRBJ2-7, with D perhaps TRBD1 (5 bases). The source was peripheral blood, collected in a trial of Ad26.COV2.S vaccine versus placebo. The receptor was derived from a person between 18 and 59 years old who received the Ad26.COV2.S COVID-19 vaccine or a placebo. CDR3 nucleotide sequence: TGTGCCATCGGGGCCGGCAATGGCGAGCAGTACTTC. The encoded protein is CAIGAGNGEQYF.